This section outlines one T cell receptor (beta chain) sequence together with its context. Germline assignment: CDR1 SGHNT and CDR2 YYREEE (reference sequence). V was pared by 2 bases and J by 5 bases, with 8 bases between. The CDR3 extends over 12 amino acids. The authors' processing: Reference gene primer amplification gave nucleated cell count estimates. Some clones are missing from TCRdb's copy, which holds only in-frame ones; the method was immunoSEQ multiplex PCR. Clonal size and the V and J genes are those of that table, whereas D and trimming came from the DNA. The sample yields 50,000 to 75,000 clones, more than 60% seen once. The sample is drawn from a study of blood T cell repertoires in COVID-19. About the study: Samples representing acute and convalescent COVID-19 were sourced from the United States, Italy and Spain. From T cells, B-cell-depleted T cells, or PBMCs came the material, which was cDNA or gDNA.

Specimen: peripheral blood. The sequence was obtained from a man aged 60-69 years with acute or convalescent COVID-19. The chain combines TRBV5-4 with TRBJ2-7, with D perhaps TRBD2 (6 bases). The CDR3 bases are TGTGCCAGCAGCTTCGGGGGTAACGAGCAGTACTTC. It is translated as CASSFGGNEQYF. Using reference TRBV5-4 and TRBJ2-7 for the parts outside the CDR3, the full variable domain is ETGVTQSPTHLIKTRGQQVTLRCSSQSGHNTVSWYQQALGQGPQFIFQYYREEENGRGNFPPRFSGLQFPNYSSELNVNALELDDSALYLCASSFGGNEQYFGPGTRLTVT.